The clone carrying this TCR beta chain was found a few times. Its antigen is not identified. The germline gives CDR1 MGHDK, CDR2 SYGVNS. The ends were cut back, 2 bases at V and 9 bases at J, with 14 bases in the middle. This CDR3 is built from 14 residues. This specimen belongs to a study of response to subunit inactivated influenza vaccine. TCRdb re-analysed the RT-PCR reads in MiXCR, keeping a single row per CDR3 protein. The table has about 530,000 distinct CDR3 sequences, 10% to 15% seen once. Notes on the study in general: Authors suggested each seasonal influenza vaccination recruits few new T cells.

Material: PBMCs from blood, obtained roughly 45 days after vaccination. The chain is built from TRBV25-1 and TRBJ1-5; the D is unclear. This sequence originates from a man aged 45-60 years who received an inactivated influenza vaccine. CDR3 amino acids: CASSEPAPLWPQHF. For the CDR3, the DNA is TGTGCCAGCAGTGAACCTGCCCCGTTGTGGCCCCAGCATTTT.